The entry below describes one TCR beta chain. Its antigen has not been determined. Per-nucleotide qualities are absent, and no much larger clonotype sits a single base away. Patients with autoimmune disease history or receiving systemic immunosuppression were excluded from the trial. Peripheral blood for TCR sequencing was drawn from every dose cohort at baseline, at cycle 4 day 1 and at cycle 7 day 1. The samples were taken from a phase I, first-in-human, multicenter, open-label dose-escalation trial of ivuxolimab. Adults with locally advanced or metastatic melanoma, renal cell carcinoma, hepatocellular carcinoma or head and neck squamous cell carcinoma were enrolled in the trial. Before TCR sequencing, CD4+ and CD8+ T cells were separately sorted from peripheral blood. These data come from a study of OX40 agonist ivuxolimab in advanced cancers. For the study in its entirety: Ivuxolimab was an agonistic, fully human IgG2 monoclonal antibody directed against OX40 (CD134), a costimulatory receptor. Intravenous ivuxolimab was administered to patients every 2 weeks at six dose levels: 0.01, 0.1, 0.3, 1.5, 3 and 10 mg/kg. Of the roughly 52 patients in dose escalation, 19 had hepatocellular carcinoma, some 15 had melanoma, 9 had renal cell carcinoma and 9 had head and neck cancer. In the dose-escalation cohort, more than 75% of patients were male, and the mean age was around 60 years, with a range of 23 to 79. Prior anti-PD-1, anti-PD-L1 or anti-CTLA-4 therapy was permitted, and checkpoint inhibitors had been received by about 36% of dose-escalation patients. Partial responses occurred in three dose-escalation patients, of whom one had hepatocellular carcinoma and two had cutaneous melanoma. The purpose of peripheral TCRbeta sequencing was to test whether ivuxolimab changed TCR sequence diversity and led to clonal T-cell expansion. The paper reports the monotherapy dose-escalation portion (N of about 56 patients) of the phase I ivuxolimab trial. Points the paper makes about the study in general: The antigen specificity of the peripheral T cells that underwent clonal expansion was not determined. After ivuxolimab, expanded clones were on average more numerous among CD8+ T cells than among CD4+ T cells. Partial responders in the 0.1-3.0 mg/kg groups had among the lowest normalized peripheral clonal expansion, especially among CD8+ T cells. Low levels of normalized T-cell clonal expansion were also seen in some patients who did not respond. Clonal expansion of both CD4+ and CD8+ blood T cells was observed from baseline to week 6 at doses 0.1 to 3.0 mg/kg.

For sequencing of the TCRbeta CDR3 region, genomic DNA was extracted from the sorted cells. The immunoSEQ Assay was used to sequence the TCRbeta CDR3 regions. TCRdb holds this immuneACCESS table with in-frame rearrangements only. Some clones are missing; in checked studies, unresolved V genes explain under half, and the rest has no known cause. The table for this sample lists about 83,000 clones; roughly nine tenths of them were counted only once. The top ten clones comprise under 9.5% of the sample. The junction shows trimming of 6 bases on V and 1 base on J, and the gene matches do not reach 6 bases of it. Reading from cysteine to phenylalanine, the CDR3 counts 15 amino acids. Of all the DNA, just the CDR3 is kept, 45 bases in frame from base 1. Taken from the germline V gene, the CDR1 and CDR2 loops are SNHLY and FYNNEI.

Here the chain combines TRBV2 and TRBJ2-1; 7 middle bases align to TRBD2. The source is an adult with an advanced solid tumor such as melanoma, head and neck, liver or kidney cancer. The specimen was CD4+ or CD8+ T cells sorted from blood, collected in a trial of the OX40 agonist ivuxolimab. The CDR3 protein sequence reads: CASSPPSGSYNEQFF. The nucleotide sequence is given as TGTGCCAGCAGCCCCCCTAGCGGTTCCTACAATGAGCAGTTCTTC.